This is a list of T cell receptor beta chains from one sample in a study of OX40 agonist ivuxolimab in advanced cancers. Measured with immunoSEQ multiplex PCR; TCRdb has only the in-frame clones, and not every one. The sample has about 79,000 clones; around 85% are singletons. Sample: CD4+ or CD8+ T cells sorted from blood, taken in a trial of the OX40 agonist ivuxolimab. The receptor source for this set is an adult with an advanced solid tumor such as melanoma, head and neck, liver or kidney cancer. Each CDR3 is given with its conserved first and last residue. The order of the fields is J gene, D gene, clone size, V gene, CDR3 DNA, CDR3 protein. A D gene is named only where the DNA matches it firmly. A clone size is listed for some rows: how often the clone was seen (once, few, many), or a class if it is expanded.

j_gene: TRBJ2-7; d_gene: TRBD1; abundance: .; v_gene: TRBV19; CDR3nt: TGTGCCAGTAGTGCCCGGACAGGGGGCCTATACGAGCAGTACTTC; CDR3aa: CASSARTGGLYEQYF
j_gene: TRBJ2-5; d_gene: TRBD1; abundance: once; v_gene: TRBV5-1; CDR3nt: TGCGCCAGCAGCCTGGGACAGGTTCAAGAGACCCAGTACTTC; CDR3aa: CASSLGQVQETQYF
j_gene: TRBJ2-5; d_gene: .; abundance: once; v_gene: TRBV18; CDR3nt: TGTGCCAGCTCACCACCGTCAGGGCAAGAGACCCAGTACTTC; CDR3aa: CASSPPSGQETQYF
j_gene: TRBJ2-7; d_gene: .; abundance: .; v_gene: TRBV7-8; CDR3nt: TGTGCCAGCAGCTTAGTCCACGAGGGCTCCTACGAGCAGTACTTC; CDR3aa: CASSLVHEGSYEQYF
j_gene: TRBJ2-7; d_gene: .; abundance: .; v_gene: TRBV6-6; CDR3nt: TGTGCCAGCAGGGCAGGGGACTACGAGCAGTACTTC; CDR3aa: CASRAGDYEQYF
j_gene: TRBJ1-1; d_gene: .; abundance: .; v_gene: TRBV6-6; CDR3nt: TGTGCCAGCAGTTACCTCGGGGGCAGCAACACTGAAGCTTTCTTT; CDR3aa: CASSYLGGSNTEAFF
j_gene: TRBJ2-3; d_gene: TRBD2; abundance: .; v_gene: TRBV30; CDR3nt: TGTGCCTGGGGCGGGGGGCGCGGACTAGCGGGGCTCACAGATACGCAGTATTTT; CDR3aa: CAWGGGRGLAGLTDTQYF
j_gene: TRBJ2-5; d_gene: .; abundance: .; v_gene: TRBV9; CDR3nt: TGTGCCAGCAGCGTAGCGTCAGCCCAAGAGACCCAGTACTTC; CDR3aa: CASSVASAQETQYF
j_gene: TRBJ1-2; d_gene: TRBD1; abundance: .; v_gene: TRBV7-9; CDR3nt: TGTGCCAGCAGCTTAGACACAGGGGGCGGCGGCTACACCTTC; CDR3aa: CASSLDTGGGGYTF
j_gene: TRBJ1-3; d_gene: .; abundance: .; v_gene: TRBV5-1; CDR3nt: TGCGCCAGCAGCCCGGATGGGGTCTCTGGAAACACCATATATTTT; CDR3aa: CASSPDGVSGNTIYF
j_gene: TRBJ2-3; d_gene: TRBD1; abundance: .; v_gene: TRBV18; CDR3nt: TGTGCCAGCTCACCATTACCGACAGGGGTTCCGCAGTATTTT; CDR3aa: CASSPLPTGVPQYF
j_gene: TRBJ1-2; d_gene: .; abundance: .; v_gene: TRBV6-5; CDR3nt: TGTGCCAGCAGTCAATGTAGAAAGACCTATGGCTACACCTTC; CDR3aa: CASSQCRKTYGYTF
j_gene: TRBJ1-1; d_gene: .; abundance: .; v_gene: TRBV6-5; CDR3nt: TGTGCCAGCAGTGGGCAGAAGGGGTGGAGAGAAGCTTTCTTT; CDR3aa: CASSGQKGWREAFF
j_gene: TRBJ1-6; d_gene: .; abundance: .; v_gene: TRBV11-2; CDR3nt: TGTGCCAGCAGCTTAGATCCCGCCCATGGGACCCTCCACTTT; CDR3aa: CASSLDPAHGTLHF
j_gene: TRBJ2-7; d_gene: TRBD2; abundance: .; v_gene: TRBV5-1; CDR3nt: TGCGCCAGCAGCTTGGGACTAGCGGGAAACTACGAGCAGTACTTC; CDR3aa: CASSLGLAGNYEQYF
j_gene: TRBJ1-1; d_gene: TRBD1; abundance: .; v_gene: TRBV6-1; CDR3nt: TGTGCCAGCAGACAGACAGGGAGTCCCACTGAAGCTTTCTTT; CDR3aa: CASRQTGSPTEAFF
j_gene: TRBJ1-2; d_gene: .; abundance: .; v_gene: TRBV6-5; CDR3nt: TGTGCCAGCAGCTTAATGGACGGGAACTATGGCTACACCTTC; CDR3aa: CASSLMDGNYGYTF
j_gene: TRBJ2-7; d_gene: .; abundance: .; v_gene: TRBV5-4; CDR3nt: TGTGCCAGCAGGGTTACCGGGGACGGAGCCTACGAGCAGTACTTC; CDR3aa: CASRVTGDGAYEQYF
j_gene: TRBJ2-7; d_gene: TRBD1; abundance: .; v_gene: TRBV7-9; CDR3nt: TGTGCCAGCAGCGACACAGGGGCTCCACGCTACGAGCAGTACTTC; CDR3aa: CASSDTGAPRYEQYF
j_gene: TRBJ1-2; d_gene: .; abundance: few; v_gene: TRBV7-9; CDR3nt: TGTGCCAGCAGCTTAGGATGGGACACATACTTC; CDR3aa: CASSLGWDTYF
j_gene: TRBJ2-1; d_gene: TRBD2; abundance: once; v_gene: TRBV28; CDR3nt: TGTGCCAGCAGTTTGGGTAGCGGGGGGTACAATGAGCAGTTCTTC; CDR3aa: CASSLGSGGYNEQFF
j_gene: TRBJ2-2; d_gene: .; abundance: .; v_gene: TRBV30; CDR3nt: TGTGCCTGGAGTCGAGAGCGGGAGCTGTTTTTT; CDR3aa: CAWSRERELFF
j_gene: TRBJ2-5; d_gene: TRBD1; abundance: .; v_gene: TRBV5-6; CDR3nt: TGTGCCAGCAGCATAAGGACAGGGGAGACCCAGTACTTC; CDR3aa: CASSIRTGETQYF
j_gene: TRBJ2-3; d_gene: .; abundance: .; v_gene: TRBV5-1; CDR3nt: TGCGCCAGCAGCTTGAACACAGATACGCAGTATTTT; CDR3aa: CASSLNTDTQYF
j_gene: TRBJ2-7; d_gene: .; abundance: .; v_gene: TRBV11-3; CDR3nt: TGTGCCAGCAGCTTATCCAACAGGGTAACAAACGAGCAGTACTTC; CDR3aa: CASSLSNRVTNEQYF
j_gene: TRBJ2-7; d_gene: .; abundance: .; v_gene: TRBV7-2; CDR3nt: TGTGCCAGCAGCTATGGGGGAGCCGTCGAGCAGTACTTC; CDR3aa: CASSYGGAVEQYF
j_gene: TRBJ2-3; d_gene: .; abundance: .; v_gene: TRBV6-1; CDR3nt: TGTGCCAGCAGTGAAGCGTTGTGGAATACGCAGTATTTT; CDR3aa: CASSEALWNTQYF
j_gene: TRBJ2-6; d_gene: .; abundance: .; v_gene: TRBV5-1; CDR3nt: TGCGCCAGCAGCCCCCGCCGGGGGTCAGACTCTGGGGCCAACGTCCTGACTTTC; CDR3aa: CASSPRRGSDSGANVLTF
j_gene: TRBJ2-2; d_gene: .; abundance: .; v_gene: TRBV20-1; CDR3nt: TGCAGTGCTAGTATGGGCGGGGAGCTGTTTTTT; CDR3aa: CSASMGGELFF
j_gene: TRBJ1-2; d_gene: TRBD1; abundance: .; v_gene: TRBV29-1; CDR3nt: TGCAGCGTGCTGACCGGGACAGACTATGGCTACACCTTC; CDR3aa: CSVLTGTDYGYTF
j_gene: TRBJ2-1; d_gene: TRBD2; abundance: .; v_gene: TRBV7-3; CDR3nt: TGTGCCAGCAGCGCGGGACTAGCGTCGTACAATGAGCAGTTCTTC; CDR3aa: CASSAGLASYNEQFF
j_gene: TRBJ2-5; d_gene: TRBD2; abundance: .; v_gene: TRBV27; CDR3nt: TGTGCCAGCAGCGACGGGACTAGCGGGAAAGAGACCCAGTACTTC; CDR3aa: CASSDGTSGKETQYF
j_gene: TRBJ2-7; d_gene: .; abundance: .; v_gene: TRBV7-8; CDR3nt: TGTGCCAGCAGCCGGGGGACAGCTGGAAATTACGAGCAGTACTTC; CDR3aa: CASSRGTAGNYEQYF
j_gene: TRBJ2-1; d_gene: .; abundance: .; v_gene: TRBV7-2; CDR3nt: TGTGCCAGCAGCTTTACCGTGAACCCCGGAAGCAATGAGCAGTTCTTC; CDR3aa: CASSFTVNPGSNEQFF
j_gene: TRBJ2-1; d_gene: .; abundance: few; v_gene: TRBV18; CDR3nt: TGTGCCAGCTCACCGCCGCTGGGGGGAAACTCCTACAATGAGCAGTTCTTC; CDR3aa: CASSPPLGGNSYNEQFF
j_gene: TRBJ1-1; d_gene: .; abundance: .; v_gene: TRBV19; CDR3nt: TGTGCCAGTAGTAGCATACCGGGACAAGACACTGAAGCTTTCTTT; CDR3aa: CASSSIPGQDTEAFF
j_gene: TRBJ1-4; d_gene: .; abundance: .; v_gene: TRBV7-9; CDR3nt: TGTGCCAGCAGCCCCGTCGTTTTGTCGGTGGCAACTAATGAAAAACTGTTTTTT; CDR3aa: CASSPVVLSVATNEKLFF
j_gene: TRBJ1-1; d_gene: TRBD1; abundance: .; v_gene: TRBV29-1; CDR3nt: TGCAGCGTTGATGACAGACAGGGGGAGAACACTGAAGCTTTCTTT; CDR3aa: CSVDDRQGENTEAFF
j_gene: TRBJ1-2; d_gene: TRBD1; abundance: few; v_gene: TRBV5-4; CDR3nt: TGTGCCAGCACAACCCGGACAGGTGGCTACACCTTC; CDR3aa: CASTTRTGGYTF
j_gene: TRBJ2-7; d_gene: .; abundance: .; v_gene: TRBV6-1; CDR3nt: TGTGCCAGCAGTTCCCCTTACGAGCAGTACTTC; CDR3aa: CASSSPYEQYF
j_gene: TRBJ2-7; d_gene: TRBD1; abundance: .; v_gene: TRBV6-6; CDR3nt: TGTGCCAGCAGTACAAGACAGGGGGTGGTCTACGAGCAGTACTTC; CDR3aa: CASSTRQGVVYEQYF
j_gene: TRBJ2-4; d_gene: .; abundance: .; v_gene: TRBV30; CDR3nt: TGTGCCTGGAGGCCACCGGGACACCAAGGGGCCAAAAACATTCAGTACTTC; CDR3aa: CAWRPPGHQGAKNIQYF
j_gene: TRBJ2-2; d_gene: .; abundance: .; v_gene: TRBV9; CDR3nt: TGTGCCAGCAGCGTGCGGGCGACCACCGGGGAGCTGTTTTTT; CDR3aa: CASSVRATTGELFF
j_gene: TRBJ2-1; d_gene: TRBD1; abundance: .; v_gene: TRBV7-2; CDR3nt: TGTGCCAGCAGCCCCGGACAGGGCGGCAATGAGCAGTTCTTC; CDR3aa: CASSPGQGGNEQFF
j_gene: TRBJ2-2; d_gene: .; abundance: few; v_gene: TRBV4-2; CDR3nt: TGTGCCAGCAGCGAGGGATTGGTAGCGGAGAACACCGGGGAGCTGTTTTTT; CDR3aa: CASSEGLVAENTGELFF
j_gene: TRBJ1-1; d_gene: .; abundance: .; v_gene: TRBV29-1; CDR3nt: TGCAGCGTTGTGGGGCAGACGAACACTGAAGCTTTCTTT; CDR3aa: CSVVGQTNTEAFF
j_gene: TRBJ2-7; d_gene: TRBD1; abundance: once; v_gene: TRBV30; CDR3nt: TGTGCCTGGATACAGGACAGGGTCGGATACGAGCAGTACTTC; CDR3aa: CAWIQDRVGYEQYF
j_gene: TRBJ2-1; d_gene: .; abundance: .; v_gene: TRBV2; CDR3nt: TGTGCCAGTGAAAAGAGGAACGACTACAATGAGCAGTTCTTC; CDR3aa: CASEKRNDYNEQFF
j_gene: TRBJ2-3; d_gene: .; abundance: .; v_gene: TRBV7-2; CDR3nt: TGTGCCAGCAGCTTACCGGGAGTGAGCACAGATACGCAGTATTTT; CDR3aa: CASSLPGVSTDTQYF
j_gene: TRBJ1-2; d_gene: .; abundance: .; v_gene: TRBV6-5; CDR3nt: TGTGCCAGCACTCAAATTCTCGAGGGGTATGGCTACACCTTC; CDR3aa: CASTQILEGYGYTF
j_gene: TRBJ1-1; d_gene: .; abundance: .; v_gene: TRBV12-5; CDR3nt: TGTGCTAGTGGTTTGAGTTTAGACAGGAGAAGGACTGAAGCTTTCTTT; CDR3aa: CASGLSLDRRRTEAFF
j_gene: TRBJ1-5; d_gene: .; abundance: .; v_gene: TRBV6-5; CDR3nt: TGTGCCAGCAGGGGGGTTGAGAGCAATCAGCCCCAGCATTTT; CDR3aa: CASRGVESNQPQHF
j_gene: TRBJ1-1; d_gene: TRBD1; abundance: .; v_gene: TRBV29-1; CDR3nt: TGCAGCGTTGGGACCGACAGGGAGGCTGAAGCTTTCTTT; CDR3aa: CSVGTDREAEAFF